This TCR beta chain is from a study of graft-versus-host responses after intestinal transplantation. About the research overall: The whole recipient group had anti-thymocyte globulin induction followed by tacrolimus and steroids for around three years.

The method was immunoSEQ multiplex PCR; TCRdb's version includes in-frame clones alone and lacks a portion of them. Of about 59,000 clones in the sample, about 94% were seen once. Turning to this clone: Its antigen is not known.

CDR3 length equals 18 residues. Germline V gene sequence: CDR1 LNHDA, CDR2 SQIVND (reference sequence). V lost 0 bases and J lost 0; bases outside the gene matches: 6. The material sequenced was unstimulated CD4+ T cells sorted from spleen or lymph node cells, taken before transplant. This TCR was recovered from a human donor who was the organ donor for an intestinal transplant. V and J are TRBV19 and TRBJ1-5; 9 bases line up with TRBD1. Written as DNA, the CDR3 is TGTGCCAGTAGTATAGATCCACAGGGGGCCTATAGCAATCAGCCCCAGCATTTT. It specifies CASSIDPQGAYSNQPQHF.